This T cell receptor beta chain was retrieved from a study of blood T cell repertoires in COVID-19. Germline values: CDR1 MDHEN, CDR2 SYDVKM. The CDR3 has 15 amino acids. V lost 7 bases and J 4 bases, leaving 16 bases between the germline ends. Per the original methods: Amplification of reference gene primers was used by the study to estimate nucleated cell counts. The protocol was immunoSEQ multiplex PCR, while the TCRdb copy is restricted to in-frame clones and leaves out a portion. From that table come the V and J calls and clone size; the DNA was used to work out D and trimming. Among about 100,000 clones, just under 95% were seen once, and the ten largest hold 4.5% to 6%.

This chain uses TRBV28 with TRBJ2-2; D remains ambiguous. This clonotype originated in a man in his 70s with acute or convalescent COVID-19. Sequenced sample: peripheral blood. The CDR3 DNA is TGTGCCAGCATCCTAGGAGAGGTGCCCACCGGGGAGCTGTTTTTT. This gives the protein CASILGEVPTGELFF.